Following are 12 T cell receptor beta chains from one sample sequenced in a study of OX40 agonist ivuxolimab in advanced cancers. Measured with immunoSEQ multiplex PCR; TCRdb has only the in-frame clones, and not every one. In the table there are 50,000 to 65,000 clones, roughly 86% of which are singletons. Sequenced material: CD4+ or CD8+ T cells sorted from blood, taken in a trial of the OX40 agonist ivuxolimab. The receptor set was obtained from an adult with an advanced solid tumor such as melanoma, head and neck, liver or kidney cancer.

The count of this clone is one. The V and J genes are TRBV28 and TRBJ2-4, with TRBD1 as a possible D gene (5 bases). The germline V gene encodes CDR1 MDHEN and CDR2 SYDVKM. This CDR3 region has 15 residues. The V end was cut by 3 bases, the J end by 0 bases, with 9 bases between. The CDR3 DNA sequence: TGTGCCAGCAGTTTTGCAGGGCAAGCCAAAAACATTCAGTACTTC. Translated: CASSFAGQAKNIQYF.

Here the CDR3 reads CASSSGLAYNEQFF. CDR3 coding DNA: TGTGCCAGCAGCTCGGGACTAGCTTACAATGAGCAGTTCTTC. The chain joins TRBV7-6 to TRBJ2-1; 9 bases agree with TRBD2. The CDR3 loop spans 14 amino acids. Germline assignment: CDR1 SGHVS and CDR2 FNYEAQ. Trimming at V came to 4 bases and at J to 4 bases, leaving 2 bases not matched to a gene. The variable domain in full, completed from reference TRBV7-6 and TRBJ2-1, reads GAGVSQSPRYKVTKRGQDVALRCDPISGHVSLYWYRQALGQGPEFLTYFNYEAQQDKSGLPNDRFSAERPEGSISTLTIQRTEQRDSAMYRCASSSGLAYNEQFFGPGTRLTVL.

V usage is TRBV28 and J usage is TRBJ2-7, with 7 bases matching TRBD2. CDR3 size: 13 residues. Germline values: CDR1 MDHEN, CDR2 SYDVKM. V lost 7 bases to trimming and J lost 3 bases; unmatched junction nucleotides: 6. The CDR3 DNA follows: TGTGCCAGCAATTGGGGGGGAAGCTACGAGCAGTACTTC. The encoded protein is CASNWGGSYEQYF.

This chain uses TRBV23-1 with TRBJ1-1; D gene unclear. TRBV23-1 is designated an ORF whose function remains uncertain. The V and J ends lost 1 base and 4 bases respectively, with 22 bases between them. The CDR3 has 18 residues. The CDR3 DNA follows: TGCGCCAGCAGTCAATATGGGGAAAAGATAGTGCCCTTCACTGAAGCTTTCTTT. Translation: CASSQYGEKIVPFTEAFF.

About this clone: Different DNA sequences within this sample yield the same CDR3. This rearrangement joins TRBV28 to TRBJ2-1; D possibly corresponds to TRBD2 (5 bases). V was pared by 5 bases and J by 3 bases, with 8 bases between. Germline V gene sequence: CDR1 MDHEN, CDR2 SYDVKM. The CDR3 extends over 13 amino acids. The CDR3 DNA sequence: TGTGCCAGCAGTGGCACTAGCTACAATGAGCAGTTCTTC. This translates into CASSGTSYNEQFF.

J is TRBJ2-7 and V is TRBV5-1; D is perhaps TRBD2 (7 bases). V was pared by 4 bases and J by 1 base, with 21 bases between. Germline loops: CDR1 SGHRS, CDR2 YFSETQ. This CDR3 is 17 amino acids long. The CDR3 sequence is CASSRSPGGGSSYEQYF. The CDR3 DNA follows: TGCGCCAGCAGCCGGTCCCCCGGGGGCGGGAGTTCCTACGAGCAGTACTTC.

This clone came up once. This rearrangement joins TRBV28 to TRBJ2-4, with D maybe TRBD1 (5 bases). The germline V gene has CDR1 MDHEN and CDR2 SYDVKM. The CDR3 has 16 residues. V dropped 3 bases and J dropped 0 bases, with 12 bases sitting between them. CDR3 bases: TGTGCCAGCAGTTTCGACAGATTACTAGCCAAAAACATTCAGTACTTC. This translates into CASSFDRLLAKNIQYF.

This sequence joins TRBV7-9 and TRBJ2-3, with D unclear. V lost 0 bases, J lost 5 bases, and 12 bases lay in between. This CDR3 is built from 15 residues. Germline V gene lookup returns CDR1 SEHNR and CDR2 FQNEAQ (reference sequence). DNA for the CDR3: TGTGCCAGCAGCTTAGCGCTCGGGTTGGTAGATACGCAGTATTTT. This gives the protein CASSLALGLVDTQYF.

The rearrangement joins TRBV10-3 to TRBJ1-5; D gene uncertain. The germline CDR1 and CDR2 sequences are ENHRY and SYGVKD. V was clipped by 3 bases and J by 4 bases, with 19 bases between them. CDR3 length: 17 amino acids. The CDR3 reads CAISDPRGGSRNQPQHF. In DNA form, the CDR3 reads TGTGCCATCAGTGACCCTCGAGGAGGGTCGAGGAATCAGCCCCAGCATTTT.

This chain connects TRBV11-2 to TRBJ2-3; 7 positions match TRBD1. The CDR3 spans 16 residues. CDR1 SGHAT and CDR2 FQNNGV come from the germline V gene. With 0 bases clipped from V and 1 base from J, the junction kept 4 bases outside the gene matches. CDR3 sequence: CASSLELDRRTDTQYF. CDR3 DNA: TGTGCCAGCAGCTTAGAGTTGGACAGGCGCACAGATACGCAGTATTTT. The whole variable domain, filled in from reference TRBV11-2 and TRBJ2-3, reads EAGVAQSPRYKIIEKRQSVAFWCNPISGHATLYWYQQILGQGPKLLIQFQNNGVVDDSQLPKDRFSAERLKGVDSTLKIQPAKLEDSAVYLCASSLELDRRTDTQYFGPGTRLTVL.

The chain couples TRBV28 to TRBJ2-7; tentative D call: TRBD1 (5 bases). The germline V gene has CDR1 MDHEN and CDR2 SYDVKM. The CDR3 extends over 12 amino acids. The ends were cut back, 4 bases at V and 6 bases at J, with 10 bases in the middle. CDR3 nucleotides: TGTGCCAGCAGTTCCCGCAGGGTCGAGCAGTACTTC. Protein sequence: CASSSRRVEQYF.

The chain employs TRBV9 and TRBJ2-3, with 7 nucleotides matching TRBD2. The CDR3 runs to 15 residues. The V and J ends lost 4 bases and 6 bases, in that order; junction bases with no gene match: 11. Germline CDR1 reads SGDLS; CDR2 reads YYNGEE. The CDR3 DNA sequence: TGTGCCAGCAGCCCCGATGGGGGGGGTTCGGATACGCAGTATTTT. Its translation is CASSPDGGGSDTQYF. The whole variable domain, filled in from reference TRBV9 and TRBJ2-3, reads DSGVTQTPKHLITATGQRVTLRCSPRSGDLSVYWYQQSLDQGLQFLIQYYNGEERAKGNILERFSAQQFPDLHSELNLSSLELGDSALYFCASSPDGGGSDTQYFGPGTRLTVL.